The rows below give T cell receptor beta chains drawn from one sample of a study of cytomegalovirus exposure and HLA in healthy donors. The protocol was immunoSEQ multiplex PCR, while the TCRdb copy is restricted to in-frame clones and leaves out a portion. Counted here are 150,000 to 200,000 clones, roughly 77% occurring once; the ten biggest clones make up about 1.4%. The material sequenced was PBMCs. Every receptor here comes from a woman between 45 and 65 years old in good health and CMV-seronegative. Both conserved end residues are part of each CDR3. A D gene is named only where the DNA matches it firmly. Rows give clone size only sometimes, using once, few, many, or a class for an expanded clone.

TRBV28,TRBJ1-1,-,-,CASSQQGFTEAFF,TGTGCCAGCAGCCAGCAGGGGTTTACTGAAGCTTTCTTT
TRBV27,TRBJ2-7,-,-,CASSLRQGFPYEQYF,TGTGCCAGCAGTTTACGGCAGGGATTCCCCTACGAGCAGTACTTC
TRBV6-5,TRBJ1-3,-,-,CASRPQLAGNTIYF,TGTGCCAGCAGACCCCAACTAGCTGGAAACACCATATATTTT
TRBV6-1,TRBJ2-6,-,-,CASSPFSGANVLTF,TGTGCCAGCAGTCCGTTTTCTGGGGCCAACGTCCTGACTTTC
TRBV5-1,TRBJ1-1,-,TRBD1,CASRGQMNTEAFF,TGCGCCAGCAGGGGACAGATGAACACTGAAGCTTTCTTT
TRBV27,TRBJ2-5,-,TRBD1,CASRSWGTGTETQYF,TGTGCCAGCAGATCTTGGGGGACAGGGACGGAGACCCAGTACTTC
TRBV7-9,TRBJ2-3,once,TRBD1,CASSHTGGIADTQYF,TGTGCCAGCAGCCACACAGGGGGTATCGCAGATACGCAGTATTTT
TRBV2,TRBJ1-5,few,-,CASSEPYPQPQHF,TGTGCCAGCAGTGAACCCTACCCTCAGCCCCAGCATTTT
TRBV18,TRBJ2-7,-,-,CASSLRRADEQYF,TGTGCCAGCTCACTCCGGAGGGCGGACGAGCAGTACTTC
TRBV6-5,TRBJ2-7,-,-,CASSEGRPGEQYF,TGTGCCAGCAGTGAAGGCCGGCCGGGCGAGCAGTACTTC
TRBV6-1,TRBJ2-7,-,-,CASSSGDPLSYEQYF,TGTGCCAGCAGTTCGGGGGACCCTCTGTCCTACGAGCAGTACTTC
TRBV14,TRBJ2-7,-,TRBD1,CASSQVGADRGDF,TGTGCCAGCAGCCAAGTAGGGGCGGACAGGGGGGACTTC
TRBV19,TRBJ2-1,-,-,CASSIDWDISNEQFF,TGTGCCAGTAGTATAGATTGGGACATTTCCAATGAGCAGTTCTTC
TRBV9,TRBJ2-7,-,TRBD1,CASSPNDRDYEQYF,TGTGCCAGCAGCCCTAACGACAGGGACTACGAGCAGTACTTC